Reported below is one TCR beta chain. Germline V gene data show CDR1 as MNHEY and CDR2 as SVGEGT. CDR3 length: 14 amino acids. The V and J ends lost 11 bases and 0 bases respectively, with 15 bases between them. For the second PCR, which ran for about 7 to 11 cycles, a sample-barcoded 5' primer and a J-beta primer mix were used. TCRdb re-called the 5' RACE reads with MiXCR, one entry per CDR3 protein. The profile shows roughly 800,000 distinct CDR3 sequences, under 40% of them singletons. This sample was taken from a study of blood T cells in healthy people across ages. Each sample used at least 6 million PBMCs. Total RNA amounts of at least 6 micrograms were extracted per sample.

The sample consisted of blood. The sequence came from a young man in good health. The chain has TRBV6-2 or TRBV6-3 and TRBJ2-3; no reliable D call. CDR3 sequence (DNA): TGTGCCGGCACCCGAAGGGCTAGCACAGATACGCAGTATTTT. Encoded protein: CAGTRRASTDTQYF.